Included here is one T cell receptor (beta chain) sequence, with context. This sample is part of a study of blood T cell repertoires in COVID-19. Study-wide background: The samples span acute and convalescent COVID-19 from the United States, Italy and Spain. From T cells, B-cell-depleted T cells, or PBMCs came the material, which was cDNA or gDNA.

In the original processing: Amplification with reference gene primers provided the estimates of nucleated cell counts. Profiled with immunoSEQ multiplex PCR; TCRdb holds only in-frame clones, not every one. The V and J calls and clone size were taken over from that table, and D and trimming were inferred from the DNA. The sample includes around 140,000 clones, roughly nine tenths seen only once; the top ten take 13%. Patients at the Seattle site were enrolled during active infection and followed longitudinally. V gave up 1 base and J gave up 3 bases, with 7 bases separating them. Germline lookup yields CDR1 SNHLY and CDR2 FYNNEI. The length of the CDR3 is 13 residues.

V gene TRBV2 combines with J gene TRBJ2-7; D is uncertain. The sequencing sample was made of peripheral blood. The receptor was derived from a young man with COVID-19, enrolled during active disease. As DNA, the CDR3 is TGTGCCAGCAGTGAAGGGCAGTACTACGAGCAGTACTTC. Translation gives CASSEGQYYEQYF.